Detailed here is one T cell receptor beta chain. There is no known antigen for this receptor. Within one base of it there is no much larger clone, and no base qualities were kept. Whole blood was collected in K2EDTA tubes by collaborating institutions according to the institutions' own protocols. For TCRbeta analysis, collaborators shipped samples as frozen whole blood, isolated PBMCs, or DNA extracted from either of those sample types. The data belong to a study of blood T cell repertoires in COVID-19 (dated by TCRdb to 2019 to 2021). The study in broad terms: Collaborator samples came from the United States, Italy and Spain and covered acute and convalescent phases of COVID-19. The samples were drawn from the first 160 participants of the ongoing ImmuneRACE study and from over a thousand subjects provided by 6 global collaborators. The material from the prospective study consisted of cDNA or gDNA derived from T cells, B-cell-depleted T cells, or PBMCs. The dataset comprised deeply sampled blood TCRbeta repertoires from subjects exposed to, actively infected with, or recovered from COVID-19. HLA class I and class II types, where available, came from metadata supplied by the sample provider rather than from assay-based typing. Sample metadata almost always included a de-identified subject ID, COVID-19 status, age in years and sex. The repertoires were released in a freely available public database meant as a resource for research on the immune response to SARS-CoV-2. The investigation overall reported the following: The amount of clinical and demographic metadata varied by source and participant and was provided uncurated.

The germline V gene (reference sequence) sets CDR1 to LNHDA and CDR2 to SQIVND. From the cysteine through the phenylalanine, the CDR3 covers 16 amino acids. Only the CDR3 DNA is retained, 48 bases long and in frame from the first base. V is shortened by 5 bases, J by 1 base, and the region joining them spans 15 bases. TCRbeta CDR3 regions were amplified from genomic DNA using the immunoSEQ Assay, a bias-controlled multiplex PCR. The authors' analysis ran thus. Nucleated cell counts per sample were estimated from amplification of reference gene primers within the assay. Sequence reads were collapsed and filtered to measure the absolute abundance of every unique TCRbeta CDR3 rearrangement. For each sample, productive Simpson clonality was calculated by taking the square root of Simpson's diversity index across productive rearrangements. Sourced from immuneACCESS, this table was stored by TCRdb with only in-frame sequences that have V and J called. A share of the clones is absent; for the studies checked, an unresolved V gene accounts for under half, and the remainder has no known explanation. V, J and clone size derive from that table, while D and trimming were established from the DNA sequence. Present in this sample are roughly 64,000 clones, around 85% of which were seen just once. Less than 1.5% of the sample belongs to the ten largest clones.

Sequencing input: peripheral blood. This clonotype was obtained from a man aged 40-49 years with acute or convalescent COVID-19. The chain is encoded by TRBV19 joined to TRBJ1-5; the best D guess is TRBD1, with 5 bases matching. The CDR3 reads as follows: CASSPGGEGSNQPQHF. The DNA sequence is TGTGCCAGTAGTCCCGGGGGGGAGGGGAGCAATCAGCCCCAGCATTTT.